The 29 T cell receptor beta chains below all came from one sample that was sequenced in a study of cytomegalovirus exposure and HLA in healthy donors. Vbeta (60) and Jbeta (13) primers were used in the PCR. Libraries were prepared by immunoSEQ multiplex PCR; TCRdb keeps only in-frame clonotypes and omits some of them. The repertoire holds about 150,000 clones, with about 72% as singletons. Material: PBMCs. The receptor source for this set is a man between 60 and 75 years old in good health and CMV-seronegative.

The chain has TRBV6-1 and TRBJ1-2; 8 nucleotides line up with TRBD1. CDR1 and CDR2 from the germline V gene are MNHNS and SASEGT. V lost 6 bases, J lost 0 bases, and 3 bases stayed unmatched. This CDR3 has 14 amino acids. The CDR3 nucleotides read TGTGCCAGCAGAGACAGGGGTTCTAACTATGGCTACACCTTC. The encoded protein is CASRDRGSNYGYTF.

This clone was detected a few times. The J gene is TRBJ2-1, the V gene TRBV19, with TRBD2 matching 9 bases. Germline V gene lookup returns CDR1 LNHDA and CDR2 SQIVND (reference sequence). This CDR3 has 14 amino acids. The junction had 2 bases not matched to a gene; V was cut back by 4 bases and J by 4 bases. The CDR3 region has the DNA TGTGCCAGTAGTAGTAGCGGGAGATACAATGAGCAGTTCTTC. Translation gives CASSSSGRYNEQFF.

This clone appeared a single time. V and J are TRBV9 and TRBJ2-7; TRBD1 matches 8 bases. The CDR3 spans 16 residues. V dropped 0 bases and J dropped 3; count of bases not matched to a gene: 8. From germline, CDR1 is SGDLS and CDR2 YYNGEE. CDR3 sequence: CASSVAPGQGLYEQYF. The CDR3 region has the DNA TGTGCCAGCAGCGTAGCTCCCGGACAGGGCCTCTACGAGCAGTACTTC.

In the case of this clone: No conserved phenylalanine or tryptophan is present at the end of the CDR3, so a read error is the likely explanation. The CDR3 region has the DNA TGTGCCAGTAGCCGGGACAGGGATCAGCCCCAGCATCTT. Residues: CASSRDRDQPQHL. This chain connects TRBV19 to TRBJ1-5; 9 bases line up with TRBD1. The CDR3 length is 13 residues. Germline V CDR1 and CDR2: LNHDA, SQIVND (reference sequence). The trim removed 6 bases at V and 5 bases at J, leaving 2 bases unmatched.

This chain links TRBV5-6 with TRBJ1-3; D is perhaps TRBD1 (6 bases). The V gene's germline CDR1 is SGHDT and CDR2 YYEEEE. The CDR3 runs to 14 residues. V gave up 4 bases and J gave up 4 bases, with 12 bases separating them. The CDR3 protein is CASSPTGLGNTIYF. CDR3 DNA: TGTGCCAGCAGCCCGACAGGTTTGGGAAACACCATATATTTT.

This clone was seen only a few times. This chain connects TRBV6-1 to TRBJ1-1; tentative D call: TRBD1 (6 bases). The ends were cut back, 4 bases at V and 6 bases at J, with 15 bases in the middle. The CDR3 length is 14 residues. Germline V gene sequence: CDR1 MNHNS, CDR2 SASEGT. The CDR3 protein is CASSGSGGAPEAFF. In DNA form, the CDR3 reads TGTGCCAGCAGTGGGTCGGGGGGGGCCCCTGAAGCTTTCTTT.

This chain joins TRBV27 and TRBJ1-5; TRBD1 aligns across 7 bases. Germline V lookup: CDR1 MNHEY, CDR2 SMNVEV (reference sequence). V trimming: 3 bases; J trimming: 6 bases; junction bases outside the gene matches: 2. The CDR3 sequence is 13 residues long. CDR3 DNA: TGTGCCAGCAGTTTCAGGGACAGTCAGCCCCAGCATTTT. Translated, it gives CASSFRDSQPQHF.

The chain links TRBV29-1 to TRBJ1-1; TRBD1 matches 7 bases. With 6 bases clipped from V and 4 bases from J, the junction kept 11 bases outside the gene matches. The CDR3 is 14 amino acids. Per the germline V gene, CDR1 is SQVTM and CDR2 is ANQGSEA. The CDR3 DNA reads TGCAGCGTCAGCAGAATAGGGGGCGGCACTGAAGCTTTCTTT. It yields the protein CSVSRIGGGTEAFF.

The rearrangement uses TRBV5-1 and TRBJ1-4; TRBD1 matches 8 bases. Germline V gene data show CDR1 as SGHRS and CDR2 as YFSETQ. V gave up 4 bases and J gave up 8 bases; unmatched junction bases: 7. The CDR3 has 14 residues. CDR3 nucleotide sequence: TGCGCCAGCAGCCTAGGACAGGGCGCGGAAAAACTGTTTTTT. It specifies CASSLGQGAEKLFF.

In this sample, this clone turned up once. The rearrangement joins TRBV7-2 to TRBJ2-2; TRBD1 might be the D (6 bases). The CDR3 sequence is 19 residues long. CDR1 and CDR2 from the germline V gene are SGHTA and FQGNSA. V was trimmed by 1 base and J by 2 bases, leaving 20 bases between them. In nucleotides, the CDR3 is TGTGCCAGCAGCTTAGTCCTCGGACAGTGGCATTTTAACACCGGGGAGCTGTTTTTT. Translating gives CASSLVLGQWHFNTGELFF.

This clone has a handful of counts. The chain recombines TRBV27 with TRBJ2-7; tentatively, D is TRBD2 (6 bases). Trimming left V 2 bases short and J 7 bases short, with 15 bases between. The V gene's germline CDR1 is MNHEY and CDR2 SMNVEV (reference sequence). The CDR3 totals 14 residues. CDR3 protein: CASSLVAARGEQYF. DNA of the CDR3: TGTGCCAGCAGTTTAGTAGCGGCCCGTGGGGAGCAGTACTTC.

This chain uses TRBV27 with TRBJ2-5; 7 bases match TRBD2. This CDR3 has 13 residues. V was clipped by 6 bases and J by 1 base; unmatched bases: 2. Germline V CDR1 and CDR2: MNHEY, SMNVEV (reference sequence). CDR3 in DNA: TGTGCCAGCAGGGGGGGGGTCCAAGAGACCCAGTACTTC. Translation: CASRGGVQETQYF.

The gene calls are TRBV18 and TRBJ2-7; 7 nucleotides match TRBD1. With 6 bases clipped from V and 5 bases from J, the junction kept 13 bases outside the gene matches. CDR3 length: 15 amino acids. The V gene's germline CDR1 is KGHSH and CDR2 LQKENI. The CDR3 loop reads CASSPSQGPGHEQYF. DNA for the CDR3: TGTGCCAGCTCTCCTTCACAGGGGCCAGGGCACGAGCAGTACTTC.

The chain carries TRBV6-5 and TRBJ2-5, with 9 nucleotides matching TRBD2. The CDR3 runs to 13 residues. V dropped 8 bases and J dropped 11; count of bases not matched to a gene: 12. CDR1 MNHEY and CDR2 SVGAGI come from the germline V gene. The CDR3 DNA reads TGTGCCAGCGGTCGACTAGCGGCTTCGGAGCAGTACTTC. Protein: CASGRLAASEQYF.

The rearrangement links TRBV19 to TRBJ1-5; 9 nucleotides match TRBD1. Trimming removed 4 bases from V and 4 bases from J; junction bases left unmatched: 2. The CDR3 is 14 amino acids. The germline gives CDR1 LNHDA, CDR2 SQIVND (reference sequence). CDR3 sequence (DNA): TGTGCCAGTAGTAGGACAGGGGAGAATCAGCCCCAGCATTTT. Its protein is CASSRTGENQPQHF.

This chain joins TRBV9 and TRBJ1-4; D is unclear. Germline CDR1 reads SGDLS; CDR2 reads YYNGEE. V was pared by 3 bases and J by 8 bases, with 14 bases between. The CDR3 has 14 residues. CDR3 coding DNA: TGTGCCAGCAGCGCCGGGTCCGGGAGCGAAAAACTGTTTTTT. Encoded protein: CASSAGSGSEKLFF.

The genes are TRBV30 and TRBJ1-4; D unclear. Germline loops: CDR1 GTSNPN, CDR2 SVGIG (reference sequence). CDR3 length equals 15 residues. Trimming took 1 base from V and 0 from J, leaving 9 bases between them. CDR3 coding DNA: TGTGCCTGGAGTGAAGGGAGGGCAACTAATGAAAAACTGTTTTTT. It encodes CAWSEGRATNEKLFF. Full variable domain (remainder filled in from reference TRBV30 and TRBJ1-4): SQTIHQWPATLVQPVGSPLSLECTVEGTSNPNLYWYRQAAGRGLQLLFYSVGIGQISSEVPQNLSASRPQDRQFILSSKKLLLSDSGFYLCAWSEGRATNEKLFFGSGTQLSVL.

The J gene is TRBJ2-7, the V gene TRBV28; D unresolved. Trimming removed 8 bases from V and 0 bases from J, with 5 bases in between. CDR1 MDHEN and CDR2 SYDVKM come from the germline V gene. CDR3 length equals 11 residues. The CDR3 is CASLSSYEQYF. As DNA, the CDR3 is TGTGCCAGCCTAAGCTCCTACGAGCAGTACTTC. Filled out from reference TRBV28 and TRBJ2-7, the complete variable domain reads DVKVTQSSRYLVKRTGEKVFLECVQDMDHENMFWYRQDPGLGLRLIYFSYDVKMKEKGDIPEGYSVSREKKERFSLILESASTNQTSMYLCASLSSYEQYFGPGTRLTVT.

The J gene is TRBJ1-1, the V gene TRBV27; 7 nucleotides line up with TRBD1. The CDR3 totals 12 residues. CDR1 is MNHEY, CDR2 SMNVEV, per germline (reference sequence). V lost 3 bases to trimming and J lost 8 bases; unmatched junction nucleotides: 3. The CDR3 spells CASSFRGREAFF. As DNA, the CDR3 is TGTGCCAGCAGTTTTAGGGGGCGCGAAGCTTTCTTT.

The chain employs TRBV5-4 and TRBJ1-3; D may be TRBD1 (6 bases). The CDR3 runs 15 residues. Germline V gives CDR1 SGHNT, CDR2 YYREEE (reference sequence). V gave up 3 bases and J gave up 2 bases, with 12 bases separating them. This chain's CDR3 is CASSWGQNPGNTIYF. DNA of the CDR3: TGTGCCAGCAGCTGGGGGCAGAATCCTGGAAACACCATATATTTT.

This clone was counted once. V is TRBV7-6 and J is TRBJ1-4, with TRBD1 matching over 9 bases. With 8 bases clipped from V and 4 bases from J, the junction kept 8 bases outside the gene matches. Germline CDR1 is SGHVS and CDR2 is FNYEAQ. The CDR3 has 15 amino acids. CDR3 residues: CASGETGGGNEKLFF. CDR3 sequence (DNA): TGTGCCAGCGGAGAAACAGGGGGCGGTAATGAAAAACTGTTTTTT. Complete variable domain (other parts from reference TRBV7-6 and TRBJ1-4): GAGVSQSPRYKVTKRGQDVALRCDPISGHVSLYWYRQALGQGPEFLTYFNYEAQQDKSGLPNDRFSAERPEGSISTLTIQRTEQRDSAMYRCASGETGGGNEKLFFGSGTQLSVL.

This chain connects TRBV6-1 to TRBJ1-2, with 7 bases aligning to TRBD1. The CDR3 has 14 amino acids. V lost 4 bases to trimming and J lost 1 base; unmatched junction nucleotides: 3. Germline CDR1 and CDR2: MNHNS and SASEGT. Here the CDR3 reads CASSARQGNYGYTF. The CDR3 DNA sequence: TGTGCCAGCAGTGCCCGACAGGGTAACTATGGCTACACCTTC.

The chain carries TRBV6-5 and TRBJ2-7, with D possibly being TRBD1 (5 bases). V shed 8 bases and J shed 0 bases, with 11 bases lying between them. The CDR3 runs 13 residues. CDR1 is MNHEY, CDR2 SVGAGI, per germline. CDR3 region: CASPVGDSYEQYF. CDR3 coding DNA: TGTGCCAGCCCGGTAGGGGACTCCTACGAGCAGTACTTC.

The CDR3 DNA reads as TGTGCCAGCAGCCTAGCGGGAGAGAGGACGACCGGGGAGCTGTTTTTT. This gives the protein CASSLAGERTTGELFF. The chain has TRBV28 and TRBJ2-2; TRBD2 matches 10 bases. This CDR3 is 16 amino acids long. Germline loops: CDR1 MDHEN, CDR2 SYDVKM. The junction had 9 bases not matched to a gene; V was cut back by 6 bases and J by 5 bases.

V usage is TRBV5-1 and J usage is TRBJ2-5; weak D call: TRBD2 (6 bases). Trimming stripped 2 bases from V and 4 bases from J, with 15 bases between. CDR1 and CDR2 from the germline V gene are SGHRS and YFSETQ. The CDR3 extends over 15 amino acids. CDR3 sequence reads: CASSLTGTWPETQYF. The CDR3 DNA reads as TGCGCCAGCAGCTTAACCGGGACTTGGCCAGAGACCCAGTACTTC.

The chain uses TRBV18 and TRBJ2-3; D is ambiguous. The germline gives CDR1 KGHSH, CDR2 LQKENI. Trimming pared 1 base from V and 0 bases from J, leaving 5 bases between. The CDR3 is 14 residues long. CDR3 residues: CASSPRVSTDTQYF. CDR3 nucleotide sequence: TGTGCCAGCTCACCACGCGTTAGCACAGATACGCAGTATTTT. Variable domain in full (rest from reference TRBV18 and TRBJ2-3): NAGVMQNPRHLVRRRGQEARLRCSPMKGHSHVYWYRQLPEEGLKFMVYLQKENIIDESGMPKERFSAEFPKEGPSILRIQQVVRGDSAAYFCASSPRVSTDTQYFGPGTRLTVL.

V gene TRBV28 combines with J gene TRBJ2-1, with TRBD1 as a possible D gene (5 bases). This CDR3 comprises 12 residues. Germline V gene sequence: CDR1 MDHEN, CDR2 SYDVKM. The V gene lost 4 bases and the J gene lost 14 bases, with 15 bases spanning the gap. As DNA, the CDR3 is TGTGCCAGCAGTTCGACAGTCCCTAGGGAGTTCTTC. Encoded protein: CASSSTVPREFF.

This chain joins TRBV7-9 and TRBJ2-1; the match to TRBD1 covers 12 bases. The germline gives CDR1 SEHNR, CDR2 FQNEAQ (reference sequence). The CDR3 has 14 residues. J lost 9 bases, V lost 5 bases, and 5 bases had no gene match. The CDR3 DNA reads as TGTGCCAGCAGCCCGGGACAGGGGGCGGGTGAGCAGTTCTTC. Translating it yields CASSPGQGAGEQFF.

This rearrangement joins TRBV30 to TRBJ1-2, with D maybe TRBD1 (5 bases). The CDR3 contains 13 residues. V gave up 5 bases and J gave up 4 bases, with 14 bases separating them. The germline CDR1 and CDR2 sequences are GTSNPN and SVGIG (reference sequence). Here the CDR3 reads CAWDPAGVYGYTF. The CDR3 nucleotides are TGTGCCTGGGACCCCGCGGGGGTCTATGGCTACACCTTC. The complete variable domain, with remaining parts taken from reference TRBV30 and TRBJ1-2, reads SQTIHQWPATLVQPVGSPLSLECTVEGTSNPNLYWYRQAAGRGLQLLFYSVGIGQISSEVPQNLSASRPQDRQFILSSKKLLLSDSGFYLCAWDPAGVYGYTFGSGTRLTVV.